This TCR beta chain originates from a study of cytomegalovirus exposure and HLA in healthy donors. Study in general: Inside one of the first data releases sat 80 million to 95 million unique TCRs taken from HLA-typed donors. Findings and caveats of the study: The authors later found most CMV-associated TCR beta chains appeared HLA-restricted. Reported performance of the classifier showed diagnosis of cytomegalovirus status with high specificity and sensitivity. Reported findings show TCR beta sequences accurately forecast HLA-A and HLA-B alleles in most subjects.

The PCR was carried out with 60 Vbeta primers and 13 Jbeta primers. Method: immunoSEQ multiplex PCR; TCRdb's copy keeps in-frame clones and lacks some. The sample has about 190,000 clones; around four fifths are singletons. As concerns this clone: Its antigen is as yet unknown.

This CDR3 has 14 residues. Trimming took 6 bases from V and 5 from J; bases not matched to a gene: 7. Looked up from germline, CDR1 is LNHNV and CDR2 is YYDKDF (reference sequence). The source is a woman in her late teens or twenties in good health and CMV-seronegative. Input material: PBMCs. V is TRBV15 and J is TRBJ2-5; 9 nucleotides align to TRBD2. CDR3 protein: CATRSAGGLETQYF. CDR3 DNA: TGTGCCACCAGATCAGCGGGGGGCCTGGAGACCCAGTACTTC.